This T cell receptor (beta chain) was observed in a study of a mutant IDH1 vaccine in newly diagnosed glioma. As for the study in general: During weeks 1, 3, 5, 7, 11, 15, 19 and 23, patients received eight vaccinations.

The data were produced by immunoSEQ multiplex PCR, yet TCRdb's version contains in-frame clones alone and is incomplete. The table records roughly 45,000 clones, approximately 84% of them present only once. As regards this clone: Antigen specificity is unknown.

V was pared by 4 bases and J by 6 bases, with 15 bases of the junction left unmatched. This CDR3 comprises 16 residues. Germline CDR1 reads SGHNT; CDR2 reads YYREEE (reference sequence). Time point specified: week 23, last vaccination. Every single dose of the vaccine, 300 ug of mutant IDH1 20-mer peptide, came with topical imiquimod. The source of this sequence is a woman under 30 with glioma. Some clones in this sample may be carry-over from other donors' samples. The sequences come from PBMCs, collected from a glioma patient whose treatment included an IDH1 peptide vaccine. The rearrangement joins TRBV5-4 to TRBJ1-2, with 7 positions matching TRBD1. The CDR3 loop is CASSASGGRGRNGYTF. CDR3 nucleotides: TGTGCCAGCAGCGCTTCAGGGGGTCGCGGTCGGAATGGCTACACCTTC.